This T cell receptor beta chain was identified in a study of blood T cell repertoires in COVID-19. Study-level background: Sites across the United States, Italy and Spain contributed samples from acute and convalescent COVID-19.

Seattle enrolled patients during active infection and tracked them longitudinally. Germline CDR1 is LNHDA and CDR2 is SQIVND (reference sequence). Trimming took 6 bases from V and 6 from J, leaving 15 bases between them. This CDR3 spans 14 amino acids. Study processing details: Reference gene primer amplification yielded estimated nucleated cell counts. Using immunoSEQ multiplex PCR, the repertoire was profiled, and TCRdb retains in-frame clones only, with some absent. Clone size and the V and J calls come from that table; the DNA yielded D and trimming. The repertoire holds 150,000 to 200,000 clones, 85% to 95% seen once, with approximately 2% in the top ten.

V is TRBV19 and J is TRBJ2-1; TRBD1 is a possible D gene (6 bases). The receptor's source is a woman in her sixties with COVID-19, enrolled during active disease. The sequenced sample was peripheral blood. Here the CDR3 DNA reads TGTGCCAGTAGGGTGGGCAGGGGAATCAATGAGCAGTTCTTC. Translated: CASRVGRGINEQFF. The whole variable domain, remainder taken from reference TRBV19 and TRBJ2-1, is DGGITQSPKYLFRKEGQNVTLSCEQNLNHDAMYWYRQDPGQGLRLIYYSQIVNDFQKGDIAEGYSVSREKKESFPLTVTSAQKNPTAFYLCASRVGRGINEQFFGPGTRLTVL.